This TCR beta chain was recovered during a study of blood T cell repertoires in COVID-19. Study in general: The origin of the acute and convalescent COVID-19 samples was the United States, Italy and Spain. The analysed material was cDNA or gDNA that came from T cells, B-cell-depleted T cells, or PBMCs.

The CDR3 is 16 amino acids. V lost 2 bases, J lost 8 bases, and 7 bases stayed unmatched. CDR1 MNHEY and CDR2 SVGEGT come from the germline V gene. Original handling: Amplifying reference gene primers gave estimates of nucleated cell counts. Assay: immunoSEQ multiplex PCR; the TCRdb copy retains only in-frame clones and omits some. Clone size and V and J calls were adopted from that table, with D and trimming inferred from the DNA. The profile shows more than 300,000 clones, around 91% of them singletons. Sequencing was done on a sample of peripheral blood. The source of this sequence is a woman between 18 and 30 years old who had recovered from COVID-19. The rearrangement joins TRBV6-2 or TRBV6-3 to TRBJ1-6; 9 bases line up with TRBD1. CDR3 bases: TGTGCCAGCAGTTACCTCTTAGGGGACAGGGATTCACCCCTCCACTTT. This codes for CASSYLLGDRDSPLHF.